These 17 T cell receptor beta chains were sequenced from one sample in a study of long-term antiretroviral therapy in people with HIV. The assay used was immunoSEQ (version v3.0), run at survey level. Generated by immunoSEQ multiplex PCR, the TCRdb table keeps only in-frame clones and is missing some. Of roughly 12,000 clones in the sample, approximately 78% were seen once. The specimen comprised unsorted PBMCs, sampled 1.2 years after starting antiretroviral therapy. These receptors originate from a man aged 35-49 years with HIV.

V gene TRBV7-2 combines with J gene TRBJ1-1; D unresolved. The germline V and J ends were trimmed by 2 bases and 5 bases, with 12 bases remaining between them. Germline CDR1 reads SGHTA; CDR2 reads FQGNSA. CDR3 size: 14 residues. The CDR3 nucleotides are TGTGCCAGCAGCTTAAGAGGCTTTGGGACTGAAGCTTTCTTT. As protein: CASSLRGFGTEAFF. Full variable domain (remainder filled in from reference TRBV7-2 and TRBJ1-1): GAGVSQSPSNKVTEKGKDVELRCDPISGHTALYWYRQSLGQGLEFLIYFQGNSAPDKSGLPSDRFSAERTGGSVSTLTIQRTQQEDSAVYLCASSLRGFGTEAFFGQGTRLTVV.

The chain is built from TRBV28 and TRBJ1-1; 7 nucleotides line up with TRBD1. Germline trimming cut 6 bases from V and 1 base from J; bases unmatched to any gene: 5. The CDR3 extends over 14 amino acids. CDR1 MDHEN and CDR2 SYDVKM come from the germline V gene. The CDR3 sequence is CASREGGANTEAFF. CDR3 coding DNA: TGTGCCAGCAGGGAAGGGGGCGCGAACACTGAAGCTTTCTTT. Full variable domain (rest looked up from reference TRBV28 and TRBJ1-1): DVKVTQSSRYLVKRTGEKVFLECVQDMDHENMFWYRQDPGLGLRLIYFSYDVKMKEKGDIPEGYSVSREKKERFSLILESASTNQTSMYLCASREGGANTEAFFGQGTRLTVV.

The genes are TRBV11-2 and TRBJ2-7; TRBD1 might be the D (6 bases). This CDR3 has 14 amino acids. V gave up 1 base and J gave up 6 bases, with 13 bases separating them. Germline V lookup: CDR1 SGHAT, CDR2 FQNNGV. The CDR3 spells CASSLVTRGIEQYF. The CDR3, as DNA: TGTGCCAGCAGCTTAGTAACCAGGGGAATCGAGCAGTACTTC.

This clone was detected a few times. The chain combines TRBV6-1 with TRBJ2-4, with D tentatively TRBD1 or TRBD2 (5 bases each). Germline V gives CDR1 MNHNS, CDR2 SASEGT. Deletions cut 7 bases from V and 8 bases from J, with 12 bases between. This CDR3 contains 12 residues. In DNA, the CDR3 is TGTGCCAGCACTGGGACCGTCTACATTCAGTACTTC. Amino acids: CASTGTVYIQYF.

This clone was seen more than once but under ten times. The V gene is TRBV5-6, the J gene TRBJ2-7; 7 nucleotides match TRBD1. The CDR3 runs to 14 residues. Germline V CDR1 and CDR2: SGHDT, YYEEEE. Trimming at V came to 2 bases and at J to 2 bases, leaving 4 bases not matched to a gene. The CDR3 loop reads CASSFPGQTYEQYF. The DNA for the CDR3 is TGTGCCAGCAGCTTTCCGGGACAGACCTACGAGCAGTACTTC. Full variable domain (remainder filled in from reference TRBV5-6 and TRBJ2-7): DAGVTQSPTHLIKTRGQQVTLRCSPKSGHDTVSWYQQALGQGPQFIFQYYEEEERQRGNFPDRFSGHQFPNYSSELNVNALLLGDSALYLCASSFPGQTYEQYFGPGTRLTVT.

Only one count was recorded for this clone. V is TRBV30 and J is TRBJ1-4; 7 bases line up with TRBD1. This CDR3 has 15 residues. The J segment lost 2 bases and the V segment lost 2 bases, leaving 5 bases of the junction unmatched. The germline V gene has CDR1 GTSNPN and CDR2 SVGIG (reference sequence). The CDR3 DNA follows: TGTGCCTGGAGTCAGTTGGGACAGACTAATGAAAAACTGTTTTTT. Translated, it gives CAWSQLGQTNEKLFF.

V and J are TRBV7-9 and TRBJ1-1; 7 bases agree with TRBD1. The CDR3 spans 14 residues. Germline V gene lookup returns CDR1 SEHNR and CDR2 FQNEAQ (reference sequence). Trimming took 3 bases from V and 7 from J; bases not matched to a gene: 8. In nucleotides, the CDR3 is TGTGCCAGCAGCTTGACAGGGATCGGTGATGAAGCTTTCTTT. Its translation is CASSLTGIGDEAFF.

The chain carries TRBV4-2 and TRBJ1-4, with 8 bases that match TRBD1. The CDR3 is 14 amino acids. Unmatched junction bases numbered 3, after V lost 1 base and J lost 8 bases. Germline assignment: CDR1 LGHNA and CDR2 YNFKEQ. The CDR3 is CASSQGTGSEKLFF. In DNA, the CDR3 is TGTGCCAGCAGCCAAGGGACAGGGTCGGAAAAACTGTTTTTT.

The rearrangement joins TRBV4-3 to TRBJ1-5; D uncertain. Germline loops: CDR1 LGHNA, CDR2 YSLEER. V was shortened by 2 bases and J by 2 bases, with 10 bases between the two germline ends. The CDR3 contains 15 residues. As DNA, the CDR3 is TGCGCCAGCAGCCAATACAACGGGGGCAATCAGCCCCAGCATTTT. This translates into CASSQYNGGNQPQHF.

The rearrangement links TRBV27 to TRBJ1-2; 10 bases fit TRBD1. Germline CDR1 and CDR2: MNHEY and SMNVEV (reference sequence). Germline trimming cut 4 bases from V and 5 bases from J; bases unmatched to any gene: 4. The CDR3 has 14 amino acids. For the CDR3, the DNA is TGTGCCAGCAGTTCCGGGACAGGGGTTTATGGCTACACCTTC. This encodes CASSSGTGVYGYTF.

This rearrangement joins TRBV7-1 to TRBJ2-1; D possibly corresponds to TRBD2 (5 bases). TRBV7-1 is identified as an open reading frame with a role that is uncertain. The CDR3 totals 15 residues. Trimming pared 4 bases from V and 7 bases from J, leaving 17 bases between. The CDR3 here is CASSLQTSRVNEQFF. CDR3 nucleotides: TGTGCCAGCAGCTTGCAAACTAGTAGGGTGAATGAGCAGTTCTTC.

The gene calls are TRBV5-1 and TRBJ2-6, with TRBD1 matching 9 bases. The CDR3 runs to 14 residues. CDR1 and CDR2 from the germline V gene are SGHRS and YFSETQ. After removal of 4 bases from V and 17 bases from J, the junction contained 13 bases not matched to a gene. The CDR3 DNA is TGCGCCAGCAGCCCCCAGGACAGGGGCGGAGGAGTGACTTTC. Residues: CASSPQDRGGGVTF. The entire variable domain, with the rest obtained from reference TRBV5-1 and TRBJ2-6, is as follows: KAGVTQTPRYLIKTRGQQVTLSCSPISGHRSVSWYQQTPGQGLQFLFEYFSETQRNKGNFPGRFSGRQFSNSRSEMNVSTLELGDSALYLCASSPQDRGGGVTFGAGSRLTVL.

Only one count was recorded for this clone. The chain has TRBV10-3 and TRBJ2-1; possibly TRBD1 for D (7 bases). CDR3 length: 13 residues. Germline loops: CDR1 ENHRY, CDR2 SYGVKD. The ends were cut back, 11 bases at V and 5 bases at J, with 16 bases in the middle. DNA for the CDR3: TGTGCCTCCCAGGGGGGCCGGGACAATGAGCAGTTCTTC. Translating it yields CASQGGRDNEQFF.

This sequence joins TRBV6-6 and TRBJ1-1; no reliable D call. V lost 0 bases and J lost 1, with 6 bases in between. The CDR3 is 14 amino acids. CDR1 MNHNY and CDR2 SVGAGI come from the germline V gene (reference sequence). As DNA, the CDR3 is TGTGCCAGCAGTTACTCGGGAGCGAACACTGAAGCTTTCTTT. It codes for CASSYSGANTEAFF.

V gene TRBV5-1 combines with J gene TRBJ1-1; 9 nucleotides align to TRBD1. The CDR3 has 15 amino acids. Unmatched junction bases numbered 7, after V lost 3 bases and J lost 4 bases. CDR1 is SGHRS, CDR2 YFSETQ, per germline. CDR3 sequence reads: CASSSPGQGTTEAFF. As DNA, the CDR3 is TGCGCCAGCAGCTCCCCGGGACAGGGCACCACTGAAGCTTTCTTT.

This clone showed up just a few times. The CDR3 coding sequence is TGTGCCACCAGCAGCGGGGATCAGCCCCAGCATTTT. Protein product: CATSSGDQPQHF. The chain recombines TRBV15 with TRBJ1-5; no clear D gene. Trimming removed 3 bases at V and 5 bases at J, with 5 bases between. Germline V gene data show CDR1 as LNHNV and CDR2 as YYDKDF (reference sequence). The CDR3 has 12 residues.

This clone was seen only a few times. The chain has TRBV2 and TRBJ1-5; 7 bases are a match to TRBD1. The CDR3 runs to 15 residues. Germline trimming cut 4 bases from V and 1 base from J; bases unmatched to any gene: 4. Germline V gene data show CDR1 as SNHLY and CDR2 as FYNNEI. The CDR3 nucleotides read TGTGCCAGCAGTGGCGGACAGGAGAGCAATCAGCCCCAGCATTTT. Amino acids: CASSGGQESNQPQHF.